This T cell receptor beta chain stems from a study of blood T cell repertoires in COVID-19. About the study: The United States, Italy and Spain were the sources of the acute and convalescent COVID-19 samples.

J gave up 4 bases and V 8 bases, and 14 bases lay outside the gene matches. Germline CDR1 reads MNHEY; CDR2 reads SMNVEV (reference sequence). CDR3 length: 15 residues. As processed by the authors: Reference gene primers were amplified, and this amplification served to estimate nucleated cell counts. Profiling relied on immunoSEQ multiplex PCR, and the TCRdb table lists in-frame clones only, not all of them. The V and J calls and clone size are taken from that table; D and trimming were inferred from the DNA. The sample records under 350,000 clones, around 84% being singletons. Allocation to cohorts depended on clinical history reported by the participants. Donors in Cohort 3 counted as recovered after two negative PCRs, clearance, or symptom resolution.

The genes are TRBV27 and TRBJ2-7; 7 bases agree with TRBD1. Sequenced input: PBMCs or T cells enriched from blood (not recorded which). The clonotype originates from a man between 25 and 39 years old who had recovered from COVID-19. CDR3 amino acids: CASGIRQGVSYEQYF. For the CDR3, the DNA is TGTGCCAGCGGGATACGACAGGGAGTCTCGTACGAGCAGTACTTC.